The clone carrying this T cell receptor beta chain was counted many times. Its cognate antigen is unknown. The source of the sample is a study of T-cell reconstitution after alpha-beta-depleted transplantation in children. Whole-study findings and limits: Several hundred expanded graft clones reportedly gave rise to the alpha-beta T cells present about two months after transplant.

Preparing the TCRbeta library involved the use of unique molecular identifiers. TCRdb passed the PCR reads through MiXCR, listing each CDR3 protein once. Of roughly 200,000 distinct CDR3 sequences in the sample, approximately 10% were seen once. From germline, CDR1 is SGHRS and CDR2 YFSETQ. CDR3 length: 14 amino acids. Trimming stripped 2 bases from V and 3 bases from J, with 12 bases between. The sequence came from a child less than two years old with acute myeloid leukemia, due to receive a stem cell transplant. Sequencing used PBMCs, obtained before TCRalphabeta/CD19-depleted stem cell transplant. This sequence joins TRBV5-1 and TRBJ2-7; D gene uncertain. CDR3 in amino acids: CASSLSMGSYEQYF. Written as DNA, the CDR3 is TGCGCCAGCAGCTTATCAATGGGTAGCTACGAGCAGTACTTC.